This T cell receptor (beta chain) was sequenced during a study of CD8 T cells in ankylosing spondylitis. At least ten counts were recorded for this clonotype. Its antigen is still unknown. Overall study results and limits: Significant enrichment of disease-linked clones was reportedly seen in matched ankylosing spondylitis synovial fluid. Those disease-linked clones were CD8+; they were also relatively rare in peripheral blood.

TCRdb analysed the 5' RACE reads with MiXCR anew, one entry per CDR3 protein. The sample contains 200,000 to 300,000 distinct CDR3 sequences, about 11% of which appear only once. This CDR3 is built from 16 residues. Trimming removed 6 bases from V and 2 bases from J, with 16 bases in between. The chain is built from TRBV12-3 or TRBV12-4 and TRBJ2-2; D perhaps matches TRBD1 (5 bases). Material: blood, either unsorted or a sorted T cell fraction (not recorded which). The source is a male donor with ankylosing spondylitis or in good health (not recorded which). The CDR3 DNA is TGTGCCAGCAGCCCCGACACCGGACATAACACCGGGGAGCTGTTTTTT. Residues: CASSPDTGHNTGELFF.